This TCR beta chain is from a study of blood T cell repertoires in COVID-19. Generated by immunoSEQ multiplex PCR, the TCRdb table keeps only in-frame clones and is missing some. The sample yields approximately 85,000 clones, 86% seen once. Germline V gives CDR1 SGDLS, CDR2 YYNGEE. V lost 0 bases to trimming and J lost 9 bases; unmatched junction nucleotides: 7. This CDR3 is 16 amino acids long. The gene calls are TRBV9 and TRBJ2-1, with 12 positions matching TRBD2. The sequence derives from a woman over 75 in a cohort sampled during active or convalescent COVID-19. Specimen: peripheral blood. CDR3 loop: CASSVAHVTSGSEQFF. The DNA of the CDR3 is TGTGCCAGCAGCGTAGCTCATGTGACTAGCGGGAGTGAGCAGTTCTTC. Full variable domain (outside the CDR3, taken from reference TRBV9 and TRBJ2-1): DSGVTQTPKHLITATGQRVTLRCSPRSGDLSVYWYQQSLDQGLQFLIQYYNGEERAKGNILERFSAQQFPDLHSELNLSSLELGDSALYFCASSVAHVTSGSEQFFGPGTRLTVL.